This T cell receptor beta chain stems from a study of blood T cell repertoires in COVID-19. Study summary: PBMCs, B-cell-depleted T cells, or T cells were the source of the cDNA or gDNA that made up the material.

TCRdb's copy holds only in-frame clones and misses some; the assay was immunoSEQ multiplex PCR. The repertoire holds about 200,000 clones, with 86% as singletons. The specimen sequenced was peripheral blood. This receptor was obtained from a woman aged 50 to 60 with acute or convalescent COVID-19.

In nucleotides, the CDR3 is TGTGCCAGCTCAATATTCACAGATACGCAGTATTTT. Translated, it gives CASSIFTDTQYF. V gene TRBV18 combines with J gene TRBJ2-3; no definite D call. From germline, CDR1 is KGHSH and CDR2 LQKENI. The V end was cut by 5 bases, the J end by 2 bases, with 5 bases between. The CDR3 loop spans 12 amino acids.